This T cell receptor beta chain was recorded in a study of T cell responses to AZD1222 COVID-19 vaccine. The overall study: Pooling was applied to second doses at about 4 or about 12 weeks.

Worth noting for this clone: Its antigen remains unknown.

Clones were sequenced by immunoSEQ multiplex PCR, and TCRdb holds only the in-frame ones, with some missing. This sample yields about 150,000 clones, of which 92% are seen a single time; about 3.7% belongs to the top ten. Trimming cost V 0 bases and J 3 bases, with 7 bases left between them. This CDR3 comprises 13 residues. From germline, CDR1 is SGHRS and CDR2 YFSETQ. Broader study findings: Elevations in Spike-specific TCR breadth and depth followed administration of two AZD1222 doses. The reported proportion of spike-specific TCRs targeting unmutated variant regions was nearly half.

The input for sequencing was peripheral blood, taken on day 0 of AZD1222 vaccination. The receptor's source is an adult in good health. The V call is TRBV5-1, the J call TRBJ2-7; a possible D gene is TRBD1 (5 bases). The DNA for the CDR3 is TGCGCCAGCAGCTTGGAGACAGACTACGAGCAGTACTTC. Protein product: CASSLETDYEQYF. Drawing the rest from reference TRBV5-1 and TRBJ2-7, the complete variable domain is KAGVTQTPRYLIKTRGQQVTLSCSPISGHRSVSWYQQTPGQGLQFLFEYFSETQRNKGNFPGRFSGRQFSNSRSEMNVSTLELGDSALYLCASSLETDYEQYFGPGTRLTVT.